These 3 T cell receptor beta chains originate from one sample sequenced in a study of Ad26.COV2.S vaccination and SARS-CoV-2 variants. Treatment reported: roughly 20 received Ad26.COV2.S at low or high dose, single or two shots; 5 received placebo; per-sample allocation not given. The samples date from day 63 after the first vaccine or placebo injection. The assay was immunoSEQ multiplex PCR, and TCRdb's table has in-frame clones only and misses some. The sample holds about 460,000 clones; 80% to 90% are singletons and the top ten take 1.5% to 2%. The specimen was peripheral blood, collected in a trial of Ad26.COV2.S vaccine versus placebo. The receptors derive from a person aged 18-65 years who received the Ad26.COV2.S COVID-19 vaccine or a placebo.

The V and J genes are TRBV11-2 and TRBJ1-3; no clear D. The ends were cut back, 3 bases at V and 4 bases at J, with 13 bases in the middle. The CDR3 is 15 residues long. In germline, CDR1 is SGHAT, CDR2 FQNNGV. CDR3 in amino acids: CASSFSEGSGNTIYF. The DNA for the CDR3 is TGTGCCAGCAGCTTCTCTGAGGGATCAGGAAACACCATATATTTT.

The chain combines TRBV7-9 with TRBJ2-7, with unresolved D. The CDR3 is 14 amino acids. The germline gives CDR1 SEHNR, CDR2 FQNEAQ (reference sequence). Trimming left V 1 base short and J 5 bases short, with 12 bases between. CDR3 protein: CASSLVASSNEQYF. The CDR3, as DNA: TGTGCCAGCAGCTTAGTAGCTAGTTCGAACGAGCAGTACTTC.

The chain links TRBV2 to TRBJ1-5, with D hard to call. V was clipped by 8 bases and J by 4 bases, with 15 bases between them. CDR1 and CDR2 (germline): SNHLY, FYNNEI. The CDR3 consists of 14 residues. CDR3: CASHERESNQPQHF. The CDR3 DNA reads TGTGCCAGCCACGAGAGGGAATCTAATCAGCCCCAGCATTTT.